These 25 T cell receptor beta chains were all obtained from the same sample, sequenced in a study of monozygotic twins with inflammatory bowel disease. Reanalyzing the 5' RACE reads, TCRdb keeps one entry per CDR3 protein, without DNA. The repertoire shows more than 85,000 distinct CDR3 sequences; the top ten hold around 12%. Sample: blood. The receptors derive from a human donor with ulcerative colitis or Crohn's disease, or a healthy co-twin of an affected twin (not recorded which).

The genes are TRBV2 and TRBJ2-7; the TCRdb D gene call, TRBD1, has no DNA to confirm it. The germline gives CDR1 SNHLY, CDR2 FYNNEI. The CDR3 runs 15 residues. The CDR3 loop is CASSSLTGGVGEQYF. The full variable domain, rest sourced from reference TRBV2 and TRBJ2-7, is EPEVTQTPSHQVTQMGQEVILRCVPISNHLYFYWYRQILGQKVEFLVSFYNNEISEKSEIFDDQFSVERPDGSNFTLKIRSTKLEDSAMYFCASSSLTGGVGEQYFGPGTRLTVT.

The CDR3 sequence is CASSLTGQAVRSYTF. The chain recombines TRBV12-3 or TRBV12-4 with TRBJ1-2; as DNA is missing, the TRBD1 call by TCRdb cannot be tested. CDR3 size: 15 residues.

The genes are TRBV11-2 and TRBJ2-7; TCRdb lists TRBD1, though no DNA is available to test this call. CDR1 is SGHAT and CDR2 is FQNNGV in the germline V gene. The length of the CDR3 is 14 residues. The CDR3 protein is CASSNGQGATEQYF.

The chain employs TRBV20-1 and TRBJ1-5. The germline CDR1 and CDR2 sequences are DFQATT and SNEGSKA (reference sequence). The CDR3 totals 15 residues. This CDR3 reads CSAYKDGRTNQPQHF.

The chain is built from TRBV5-1 and TRBJ2-1; lacking DNA, the TRBD2 call made by TCRdb goes unchecked. There are 16 residues in the CDR3. The germline V gene has CDR1 SGHRS and CDR2 YFSETQ. CDR3: CASSLEKGRARNEQFF.

V is TRBV12-3 or TRBV12-4 and J is TRBJ1-1. This CDR3 has 14 amino acids. The CDR3: CASSLGQGKAEAFF.

This chain joins TRBV29-1 and TRBJ2-2; there is no DNA to check the TCRdb D call of TRBD2. Per germline, CDR1 SQVTM and CDR2 ANQGSEA. The CDR3 runs to 13 residues. The CDR3 loop reads CSVGPDNTGELFF.

J is TRBJ1-2 and V is TRBV7-9; TCRdb reports TRBD1, a call that lacks DNA to check it against. Germline CDR1 and CDR2: SEHNR and FQNEAQ (reference sequence). The CDR3 is 14 amino acids. CDR3 protein: CASRRGDGLYGYTF. Based on the CDR3 plus reference TRBV7-9 and TRBJ1-2, the full variable domain is DTGVSQNPRHKITKRGQNVTFRCDPISEHNRLYWYRQTLGQGPEFLTYFQNEAQLEKSRLLSDRFSAERPKGSFSTLEIQRTEQGDSAMYLCASRRGDGLYGYTFGSGTRLTVV.

The V call is TRBV5-6, the J call TRBJ2-1; without DNA, the TCRdb call of TRBD1 cannot be checked. The CDR3 is made up of 16 amino acids. Germline V gene data show CDR1 as SGHDT and CDR2 as YYEEEE. The CDR3 spells CASSLSYRGNYNEQFF.

The genes are TRBV5-1 and TRBJ1-5; there is no DNA to check the TCRdb D call of TRBD1. The CDR3 covers 15 residues. Germline loops: CDR1 SGHRS, CDR2 YFSETQ. The CDR3 sequence: CASSRETGRNQPQHF.

The rearrangement uses TRBV12-3 or TRBV12-4 and TRBJ2-1; TCRdb's D call of TRBD2 is untestable without DNA. CDR3 size: 18 residues. CDR3 region: CASKPGLAPFDSYNEQFF.

The chain uses TRBV20-1 and TRBJ2-5; the D gene TCRdb calls, TRBD2, cannot be checked with no DNA. Germline CDR1 reads DFQATT; CDR2 reads SNEGSKA (reference sequence). CDR3 size: 16 residues. The CDR3 region is CSASCRELPLRETQYF.

The gene calls are TRBV5-1 and TRBJ1-6; TCRdb reports TRBD1, a call that lacks DNA to check it against. Germline V gene lookup returns CDR1 SGHRS and CDR2 YFSETQ. CDR3 length equals 15 residues. CDR3 loop: CASSFRGTDNSPLHF.

The V gene is TRBV29-1, the J gene TRBJ2-3; TCRdb's D gene call, TRBD2, goes unchecked for lack of DNA. Germline loops: CDR1 SQVTM, CDR2 ANQGSEA. The CDR3 has 19 amino acids. CDR3 residues: CSVVELGTSGKFLADTQYF.

This rearrangement joins TRBV4-3 to TRBJ2-7; TCRdb returns TRBD1, unconfirmable since there is no DNA. In germline, CDR1 is LGHNA, CDR2 YSLEER. There are 14 residues in the CDR3. CDR3 sequence reads: CASSLGDGTYEQYF.

The J gene is TRBJ2-3, the V gene TRBV10-3; the D call of TRBD1 rests on TCRdb alone, since no DNA is present to check it. CDR1 is ENHRY, CDR2 SYGVKD, per germline. The CDR3 covers 17 residues. Here the CDR3 reads CAISEHPQGWGTDTQYF.

V usage is TRBV29-1 and J usage is TRBJ1-2; TCRdb picks TRBD1, but there is no DNA to check that call. Germline V gives CDR1 SQVTM, CDR2 ANQGSEA. The CDR3 has 12 amino acids. This chain's CDR3 is CSVPDRENGYTF. Full variable domain (outside the CDR3, taken from reference TRBV29-1 and TRBJ1-2): SAVISQKPSRDICQRGTSLTIQCQVDSQVTMMFWYRQQPGQSLTLIATANQGSEATYESGFVIDKFPISRPNLTFSTLTVSNMSPEDSSIYLCSVPDRENGYTFGSGTRLTVV.

The chain uses TRBV7-9 and TRBJ2-5. Germline lookup yields CDR1 SEHNR and CDR2 FQNEAQ (reference sequence). The CDR3 spans 14 residues. Here the CDR3 reads CASSLLSTQETQYF.

This chain uses TRBV1 with TRBJ2-2; TCRdb names TRBD2, which stays unverified in the absence of DNA. TRBV1 is a documented pseudogene. This CDR3 spans 19 amino acids. This chain's CDR3 is CTSRRTSRPGRGDTGELFF.

CDR3 loop: CASSLERGTGELFF. The chain joins TRBV5-1 to TRBJ2-2; TCRdb indicates TRBD2, and absent DNA this call remains unverified. The germline V gene has CDR1 SGHRS and CDR2 YFSETQ. This CDR3 has 14 residues. Combining the CDR3 with reference TRBV5-1 and TRBJ2-2 gives the whole variable domain KAGVTQTPRYLIKTRGQQVTLSCSPISGHRSVSWYQQTPGQGLQFLFEYFSETQRNKGNFPGRFSGRQFSNSRSEMNVSTLELGDSALYLCASSLERGTGELFFGEGSRLTVL.

This chain links TRBV15 with TRBJ2-1; checking the TCRdb D call of TRBD2 is not possible without DNA. CDR1 LNHNV and CDR2 YYDKDF come from the germline V gene (reference sequence). The CDR3 loop spans 15 amino acids. The CDR3 sequence: CATSRDLAGGYEQFF.

The chain joins TRBV6-2 or TRBV6-3 to TRBJ2-4; the TCRdb call, TRBD1, lacks DNA for checking. The germline V gene has CDR1 MNHEY and CDR2 SVGEGT. This CDR3 comprises 15 residues. The CDR3: CASSASVGVKNIQYF.

The chain joins TRBV9 to TRBJ2-3; TCRdb's D call, TRBD2, is unchecked because there is no DNA. The CDR3 is made up of 15 amino acids. Looked up from germline, CDR1 is SGDLS and CDR2 is YYNGEE. CDR3 region: CASSFTSGGGDTQYF.

This chain links TRBV6-1 with TRBJ2-3; TCRdb names TRBD2, which stays unverified in the absence of DNA. The germline V gene encodes CDR1 MNHNS and CDR2 SASEGT. The CDR3 totals 16 residues. CDR3 residues: CASRGRAGGPTDTQYF.

The chain has TRBV11-1 and TRBJ1-3; TCRdb names TRBD1, which stays unverified in the absence of DNA. Germline V gene data show CDR1 as SGHAT and CDR2 as FQDESV (reference sequence). This CDR3 region has 18 residues. The CDR3 protein is CASSLASDSSFSGNTIYF.